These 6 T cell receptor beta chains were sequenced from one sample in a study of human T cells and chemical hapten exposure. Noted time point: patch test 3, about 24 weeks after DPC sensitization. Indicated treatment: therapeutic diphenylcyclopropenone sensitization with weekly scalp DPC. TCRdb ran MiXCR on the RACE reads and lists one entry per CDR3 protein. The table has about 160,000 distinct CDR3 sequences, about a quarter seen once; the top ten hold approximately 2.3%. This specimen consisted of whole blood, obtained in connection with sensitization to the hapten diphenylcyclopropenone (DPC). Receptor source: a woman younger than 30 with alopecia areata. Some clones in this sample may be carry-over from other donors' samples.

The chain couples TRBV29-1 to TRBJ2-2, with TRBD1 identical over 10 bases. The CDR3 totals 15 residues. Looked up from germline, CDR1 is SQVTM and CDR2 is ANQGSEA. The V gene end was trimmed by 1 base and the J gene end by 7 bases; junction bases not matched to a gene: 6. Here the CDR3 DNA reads TGCAGCGTTGAAGTGAGGACAGGGGGGTTCGGGGAGCTGTTTTTT. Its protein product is CSVEVRTGGFGELFF.

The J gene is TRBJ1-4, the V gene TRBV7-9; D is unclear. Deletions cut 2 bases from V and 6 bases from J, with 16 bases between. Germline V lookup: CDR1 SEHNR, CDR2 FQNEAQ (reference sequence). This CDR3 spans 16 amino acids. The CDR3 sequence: CASSLKAWRPDEKLFF. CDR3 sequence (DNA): TGTGCCAGCAGCTTAAAGGCTTGGAGGCCGGATGAAAAACTGTTTTTT.

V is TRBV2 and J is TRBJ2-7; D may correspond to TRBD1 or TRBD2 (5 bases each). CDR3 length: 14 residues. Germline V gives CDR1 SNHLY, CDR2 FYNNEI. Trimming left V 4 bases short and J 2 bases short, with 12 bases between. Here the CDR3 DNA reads TGTGCCAGCAGTGCGGGGCGGACCGCCTACGAGCAGTACTTC. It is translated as CASSAGRTAYEQYF.

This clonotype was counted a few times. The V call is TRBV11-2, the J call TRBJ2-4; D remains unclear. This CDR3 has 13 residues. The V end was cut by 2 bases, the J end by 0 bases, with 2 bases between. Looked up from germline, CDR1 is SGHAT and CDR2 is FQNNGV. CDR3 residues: CASSLTAKNIQYF. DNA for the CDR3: TGTGCCAGCAGCTTAACAGCCAAAAACATTCAGTACTTC.

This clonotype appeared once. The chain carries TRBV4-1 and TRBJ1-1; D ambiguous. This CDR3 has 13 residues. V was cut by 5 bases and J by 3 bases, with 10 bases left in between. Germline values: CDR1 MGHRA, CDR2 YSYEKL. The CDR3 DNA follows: TGCGCCAGCAGCGTGTTCGGGTACACTGAAGCTTTCTTT. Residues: CASSVFGYTEAFF.

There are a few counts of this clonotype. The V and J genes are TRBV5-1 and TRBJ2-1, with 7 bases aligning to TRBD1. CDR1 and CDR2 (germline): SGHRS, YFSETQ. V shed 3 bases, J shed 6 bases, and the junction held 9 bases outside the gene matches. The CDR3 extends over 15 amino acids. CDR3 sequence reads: CASSWGQPIFNEQFF. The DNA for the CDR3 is TGCGCCAGCAGCTGGGGACAGCCCATATTCAATGAGCAGTTCTTC. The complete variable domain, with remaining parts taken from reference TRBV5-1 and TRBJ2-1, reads KAGVTQTPRYLIKTRGQQVTLSCSPISGHRSVSWYQQTPGQGLQFLFEYFSETQRNKGNFPGRFSGRQFSNSRSEMNVSTLELGDSALYLCASSWGQPIFNEQFFGPGTRLTVL.